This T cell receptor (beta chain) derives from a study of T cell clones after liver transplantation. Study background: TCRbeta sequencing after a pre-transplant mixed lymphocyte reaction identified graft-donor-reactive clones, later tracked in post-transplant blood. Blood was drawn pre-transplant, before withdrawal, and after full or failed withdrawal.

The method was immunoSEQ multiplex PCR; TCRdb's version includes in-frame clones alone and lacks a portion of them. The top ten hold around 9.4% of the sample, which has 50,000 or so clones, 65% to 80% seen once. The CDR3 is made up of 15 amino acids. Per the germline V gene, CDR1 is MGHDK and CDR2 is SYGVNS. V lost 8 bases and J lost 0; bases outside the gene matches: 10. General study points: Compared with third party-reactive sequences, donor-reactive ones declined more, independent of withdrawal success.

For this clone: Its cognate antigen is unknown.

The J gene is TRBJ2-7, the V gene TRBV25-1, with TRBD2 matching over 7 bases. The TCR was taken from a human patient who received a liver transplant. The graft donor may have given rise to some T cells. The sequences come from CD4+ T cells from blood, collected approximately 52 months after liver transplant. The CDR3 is CASRSRGGSSYEQYF. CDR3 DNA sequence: TGTGCCAGCCGCTCCCGAGGCGGGAGCTCCTACGAGCAGTACTTC.